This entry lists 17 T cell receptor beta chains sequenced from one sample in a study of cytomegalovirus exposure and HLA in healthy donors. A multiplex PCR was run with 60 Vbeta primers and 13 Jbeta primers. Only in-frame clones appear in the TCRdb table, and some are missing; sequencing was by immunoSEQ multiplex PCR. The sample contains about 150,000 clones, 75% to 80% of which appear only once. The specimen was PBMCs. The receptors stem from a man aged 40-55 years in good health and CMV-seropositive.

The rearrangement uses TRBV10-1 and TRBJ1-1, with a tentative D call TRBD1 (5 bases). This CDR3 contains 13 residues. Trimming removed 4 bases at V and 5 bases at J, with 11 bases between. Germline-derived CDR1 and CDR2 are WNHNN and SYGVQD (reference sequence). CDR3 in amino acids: CASSVSRGTEAFF. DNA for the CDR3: TGCGCCAGCAGTGTCAGCCGGGGGACTGAAGCTTTCTTT.

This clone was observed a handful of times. The CDR3 sequence: CASSLKEGYNEQFF. The CDR3 DNA sequence: TGTGCCAGCAGTTTAAAAGAGGGCTACAATGAGCAGTTCTTC. V gene TRBV27 combines with J gene TRBJ2-1; weak D call: TRBD2 (5 bases). Germline CDR1 reads MNHEY; CDR2 reads SMNVEV (reference sequence). V was cut by 2 bases and J by 3 bases, with 8 bases left in between. The CDR3 covers 14 residues.

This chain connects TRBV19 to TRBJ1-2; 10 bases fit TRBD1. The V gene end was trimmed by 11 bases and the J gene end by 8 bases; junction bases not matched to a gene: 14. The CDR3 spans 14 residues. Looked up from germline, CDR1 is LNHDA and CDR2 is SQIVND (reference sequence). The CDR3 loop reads CASSDRGFGWGYTF. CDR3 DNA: TGTGCCTCCTCGGACAGGGGGTTTGGTTGGGGCTACACCTTC.

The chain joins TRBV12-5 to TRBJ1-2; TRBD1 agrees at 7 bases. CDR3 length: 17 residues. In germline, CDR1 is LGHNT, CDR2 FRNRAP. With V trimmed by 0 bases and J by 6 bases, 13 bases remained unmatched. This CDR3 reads CASGLVVGAGGFDGYTF. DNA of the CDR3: TGTGCTAGTGGTTTGGTAGTTGGGGCAGGGGGTTTTGATGGCTACACCTTC.

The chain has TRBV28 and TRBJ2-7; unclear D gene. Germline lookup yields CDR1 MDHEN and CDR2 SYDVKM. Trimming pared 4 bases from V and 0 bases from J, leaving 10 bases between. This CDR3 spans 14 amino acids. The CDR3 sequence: CASSSSWSSYEQYF. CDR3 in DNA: TGTGCCAGCAGTTCCAGTTGGAGCTCCTACGAGCAGTACTTC.

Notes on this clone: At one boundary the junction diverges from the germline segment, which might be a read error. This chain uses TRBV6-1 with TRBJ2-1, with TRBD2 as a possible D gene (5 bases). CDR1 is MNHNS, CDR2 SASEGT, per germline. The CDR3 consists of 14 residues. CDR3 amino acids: CASSPGITNNDQFF. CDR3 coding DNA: TGTGCCAGCTCTCCCGGGATAACGAACAATGATCAGTTCTTC.

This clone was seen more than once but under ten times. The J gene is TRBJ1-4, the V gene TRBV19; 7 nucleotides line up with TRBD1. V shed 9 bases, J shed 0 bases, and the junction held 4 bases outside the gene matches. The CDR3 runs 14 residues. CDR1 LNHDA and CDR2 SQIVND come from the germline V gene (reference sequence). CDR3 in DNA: TGTGCCAGCAAGACAGGGTCAACTAATGAAAAACTGTTTTTT. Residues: CASKTGSTNEKLFF.

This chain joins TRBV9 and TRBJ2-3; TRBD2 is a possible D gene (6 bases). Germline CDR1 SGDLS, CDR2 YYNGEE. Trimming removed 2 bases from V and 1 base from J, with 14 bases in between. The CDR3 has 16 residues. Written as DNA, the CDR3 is TGTGCCAGCAGCGTGGGGACTGCCTCTGGCACAGATACGCAGTATTTT. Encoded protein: CASSVGTASGTDTQYF.

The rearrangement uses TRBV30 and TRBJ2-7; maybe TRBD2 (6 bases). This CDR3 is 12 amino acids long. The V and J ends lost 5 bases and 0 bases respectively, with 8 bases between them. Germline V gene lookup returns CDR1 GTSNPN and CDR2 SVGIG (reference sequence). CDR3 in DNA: TGTGCCTGGGGTAGCGGCTCCTACGAGCAGTACTTC. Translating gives CAWGSGSYEQYF.

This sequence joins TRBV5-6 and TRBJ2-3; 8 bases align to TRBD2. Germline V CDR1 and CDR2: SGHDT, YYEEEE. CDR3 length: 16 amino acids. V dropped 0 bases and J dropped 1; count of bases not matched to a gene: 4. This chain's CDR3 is CASSLASGPGTDTQYF. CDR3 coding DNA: TGTGCCAGCAGCTTGGCTAGCGGGCCTGGCACAGATACGCAGTATTTT.

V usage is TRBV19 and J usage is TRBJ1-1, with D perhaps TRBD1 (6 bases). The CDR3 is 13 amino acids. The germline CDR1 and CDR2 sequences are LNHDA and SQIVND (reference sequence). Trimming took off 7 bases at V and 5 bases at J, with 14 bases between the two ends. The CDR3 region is CASTQNRDTEAFF. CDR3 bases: TGTGCCAGTACCCAAAACAGGGATACTGAAGCTTTCTTT.

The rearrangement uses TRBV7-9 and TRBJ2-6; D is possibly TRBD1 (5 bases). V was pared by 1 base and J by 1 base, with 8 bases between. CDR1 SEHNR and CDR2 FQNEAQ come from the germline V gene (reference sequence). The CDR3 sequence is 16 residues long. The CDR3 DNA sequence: TGTGCCAGCAGCTTAGGGGCAGGGTCTGGGGCCAACGTCCTGACTTTC. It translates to CASSLGAGSGANVLTF.

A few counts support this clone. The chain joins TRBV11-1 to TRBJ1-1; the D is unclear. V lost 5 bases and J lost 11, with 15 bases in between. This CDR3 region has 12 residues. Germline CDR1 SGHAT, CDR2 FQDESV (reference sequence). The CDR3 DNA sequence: TGTGCCAGCAGCCCTACTACCAATTTGGCTTTCTTT. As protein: CASSPTTNLAFF.

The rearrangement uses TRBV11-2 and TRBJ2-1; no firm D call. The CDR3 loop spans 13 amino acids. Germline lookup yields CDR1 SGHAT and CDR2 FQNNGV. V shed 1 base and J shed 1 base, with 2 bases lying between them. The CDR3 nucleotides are TGTGCCAGCAGCTTAGCATCCTACAATGAGCAGTTCTTC. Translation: CASSLASYNEQFF.

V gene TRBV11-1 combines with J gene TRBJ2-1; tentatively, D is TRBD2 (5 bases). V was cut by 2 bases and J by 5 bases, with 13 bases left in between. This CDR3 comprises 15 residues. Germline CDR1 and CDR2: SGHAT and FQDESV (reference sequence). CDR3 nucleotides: TGTGCCAGCAGCTTAAACTTCCGGGGAGACAATGAGCAGTTCTTC. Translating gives CASSLNFRGDNEQFF.

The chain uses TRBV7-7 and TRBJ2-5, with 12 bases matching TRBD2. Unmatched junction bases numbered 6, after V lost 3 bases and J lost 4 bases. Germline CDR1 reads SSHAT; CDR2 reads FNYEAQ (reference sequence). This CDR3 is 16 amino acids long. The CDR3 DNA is TGTGCCAGCAGCTTGACTAGCGGGAGCTGGGGAGAGACCCAGTACTTC. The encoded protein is CASSLTSGSWGETQYF. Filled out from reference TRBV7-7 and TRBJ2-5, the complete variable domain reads GAGVSQSPRYKVTKRGQDVTLRCDPISSHATLYWYQQALGQGPEFLTYFNYEAQPDKSGLPSDRFSAERPEGSISTLTIQRTEQRDSAMYRCASSLTSGSWGETQYFGPGTRLLVL.

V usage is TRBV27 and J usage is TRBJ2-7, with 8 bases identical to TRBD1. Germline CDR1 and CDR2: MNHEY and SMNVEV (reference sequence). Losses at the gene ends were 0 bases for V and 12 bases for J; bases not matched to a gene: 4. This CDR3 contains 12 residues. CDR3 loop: CASSLSQGARYF. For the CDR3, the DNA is TGTGCCAGCAGTTTATCTCAGGGGGCGCGGTACTTC.